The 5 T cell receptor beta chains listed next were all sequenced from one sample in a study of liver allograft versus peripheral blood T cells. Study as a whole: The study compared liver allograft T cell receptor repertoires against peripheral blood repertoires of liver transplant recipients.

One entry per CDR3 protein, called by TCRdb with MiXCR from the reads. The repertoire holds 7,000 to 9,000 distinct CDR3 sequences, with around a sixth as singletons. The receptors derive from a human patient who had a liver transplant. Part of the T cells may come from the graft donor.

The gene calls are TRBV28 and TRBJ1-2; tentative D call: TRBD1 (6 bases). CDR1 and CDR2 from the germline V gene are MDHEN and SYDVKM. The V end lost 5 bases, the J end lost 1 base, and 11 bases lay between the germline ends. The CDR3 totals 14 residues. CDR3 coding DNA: TGTGCCAGCAGTACCACCAGGGGTAACTATGGCTACACCTTC. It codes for CASSTTRGNYGYTF.

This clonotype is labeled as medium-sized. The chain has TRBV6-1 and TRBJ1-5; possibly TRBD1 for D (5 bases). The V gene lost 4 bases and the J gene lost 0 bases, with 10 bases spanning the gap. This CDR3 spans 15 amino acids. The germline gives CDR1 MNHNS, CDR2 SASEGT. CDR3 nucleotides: TGTGCCAGCAGTGGGGGACGGACTAGCAATCAGCCCCAGCATTTT. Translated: CASSGGRTSNQPQHF.

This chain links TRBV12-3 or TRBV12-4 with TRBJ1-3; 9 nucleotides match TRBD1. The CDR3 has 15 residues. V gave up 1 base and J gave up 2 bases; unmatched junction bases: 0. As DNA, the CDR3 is TGTGCCAGCAGTTTAGGACAGGGGGCTGGAAACACCATATATTTT. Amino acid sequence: CASSLGQGAGNTIYF.

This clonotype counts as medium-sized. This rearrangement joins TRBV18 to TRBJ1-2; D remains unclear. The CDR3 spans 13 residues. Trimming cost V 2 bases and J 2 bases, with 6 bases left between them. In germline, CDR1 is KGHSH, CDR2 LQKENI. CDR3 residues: CASSPGDNYGYTF. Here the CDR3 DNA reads TGTGCCAGCTCACCAGGTGACAACTATGGCTACACCTTC.

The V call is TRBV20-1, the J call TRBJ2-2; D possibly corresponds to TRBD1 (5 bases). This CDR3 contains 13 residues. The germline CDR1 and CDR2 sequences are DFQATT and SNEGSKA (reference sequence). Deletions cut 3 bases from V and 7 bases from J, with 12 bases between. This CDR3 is CSARSGYGGELFF. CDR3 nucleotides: TGCAGTGCTAGGTCAGGGTACGGCGGGGAGCTGTTTTTT.